Presented here are 7 T cell receptor beta chains from one specimen sequenced in a study of blood T cell repertoires in COVID-19. Profiling relied on immunoSEQ multiplex PCR, and the TCRdb table lists in-frame clones only, not all of them. This sample carries approximately 460,000 clones, 85% to 90% of them seen once, and the ten largest clones take roughly 0.84%. Sequenced material: peripheral blood. The receptors stem from a man younger than 30 with COVID-19, enrolled during active disease.

This clone was seen once. This chain links TRBV18 with TRBJ2-1; 9 bases align to TRBD1. The CDR3 loop spans 15 amino acids. The germline V gene has CDR1 KGHSH and CDR2 LQKENI. After removal of 5 bases from V and 1 base from J, the junction contained 3 bases not matched to a gene. The DNA of the CDR3 is TGTGCCAGCTCAAGGACAGGGGCTTCCTACAATGAGCAGTTCTTC. Protein: CASSRTGASYNEQFF.

The V and J genes are TRBV11-3 and TRBJ2-1, with TRBD2 identical over 9 bases. Germline CDR1 is SGHNT and CDR2 is YENEEA. The V gene end was trimmed by 1 base and the J gene end by 6 bases; junction bases not matched to a gene: 10. The CDR3 has 17 residues. The CDR3 loop is CASSLGRLAVALNEQFF. For the CDR3, the DNA is TGTGCCAGCAGCTTAGGCCGACTAGCGGTGGCTCTCAATGAGCAGTTCTTC.

This clone was observed many times. The gene calls are TRBV12-3 or TRBV12-4 and TRBJ2-7, with D maybe TRBD1 (5 bases). The V and J ends lost 0 bases and 4 bases respectively, with 7 bases between them. The CDR3 contains 13 residues. The CDR3 DNA is TGTGCCAGCAGTTTAGCGACAGTATACGAGCAGTACTTC. This sequence encodes CASSLATVYEQYF.

V and J are TRBV18 and TRBJ1-2; D ambiguous. Germline values: CDR1 KGHSH, CDR2 LQKENI. The CDR3 extends over 14 amino acids. Between the trimmed V and J ends, which lost 2 bases and 2 bases, there was a span of 9 bases. The CDR3 sequence: CASSPNAVNYGYTF. Here the CDR3 DNA reads TGTGCCAGCTCACCAAATGCGGTCAACTATGGCTACACCTTC.

The chain uses TRBV19 and TRBJ2-6; D might be TRBD1 (5 bases). Trimming left V 5 bases short and J 3 bases short, with 17 bases between. This CDR3 has 17 amino acids. Germline assignment: CDR1 LNHDA and CDR2 SQIVND (reference sequence). DNA for the CDR3: TGTGCCAGTAGTTCACAGGCCCCCCAGGGTGGGGCCAACGTCCTGACTTTC. Its protein is CASSSQAPQGGANVLTF.

V gene TRBV10-1 combines with J gene TRBJ2-1, with TRBD2 matching over 8 bases. The CDR3 sequence is 14 residues long. The J segment lost 7 bases and the V segment lost 8 bases, leaving 10 bases of the junction unmatched. From germline, CDR1 is WNHNN and CDR2 SYGVQD (reference sequence). The CDR3 DNA reads as TGCGCCAGCGCCCGGGGGGGGGCCTTTAATGAGCAGTTCTTC. Translated: CASARGGAFNEQFF.

This clone was counted once. V is TRBV23-1 and J is TRBJ2-7; 8 bases agree with TRBD2. TRBV23-1 is placed among ORFs of uncertain function. This CDR3 has 14 residues. V dropped 8 bases and J dropped 1; count of bases not matched to a gene: 7. This CDR3 reads CASRGGTPSYEQYF. DNA for the CDR3: TGCGCCAGCCGGGGGGGGACACCTTCCTACGAGCAGTACTTC.